These 8 T cell receptor beta chains were all obtained from the same sample, sequenced in a study of response to subunit inactivated influenza vaccine listed by TCRdb under 2018. The library was generated by RT-PCR. The sequencing machine was an Illumina HiSeq 2500. In-frame beta chains were kept once TCRdb had trimmed the public reads at Q25 with fastp and called clones with MiXCR. CDR3 protein duplicates are merged, each entry listing the most common genes and DNA. Here the sample has roughly 760,000 distinct CDR3 sequences; 21% occur a single time. The top ten hold 10% of the sample. This material consisted of PBMCs from blood, taken roughly 5 days after vaccination. These receptors were taken from a man between 50 and 59 years old who received an inactivated influenza vaccine. Donor details come from another sample of the same person, matched by shared clones.

This clonotype has only a few counts. V is TRBV19 and J is TRBJ1-2; 10 bases map to TRBD1. The CDR3 is 14 amino acids. CDR1 LNHDA and CDR2 SQIVND come from the germline V gene (reference sequence). Trimming cost V 3 bases and J 6 bases; bases outside gene matches: 4. Written as DNA, the CDR3 is TGTGCCAGTAGTATGTCCGGGACAGGGGATGGCTACACCTTC. Translated, it gives CASSMSGTGDGYTF. The whole variable domain, remainder taken from reference TRBV19 and TRBJ1-2, is DGGITQSPKYLFRKEGQNVTLSCEQNLNHDAMYWYRQDPGQGLRLIYYSQIVNDFQKGDIAEGYSVSREKKESFPLTVTSAQKNPTAFYLCASSMSGTGDGYTFGSGTRLTVV.

The genes are TRBV6-5 and TRBJ2-7; perhaps TRBD2 as D (7 bases). This CDR3 spans 15 amino acids. Germline V lookup: CDR1 MNHEY, CDR2 SVGAGI. Trimming took 2 bases from V and 6 from J, leaving 17 bases between them. The CDR3 protein is CASSYGSPGGPEQYF. The CDR3 nucleotides read TGTGCCAGCAGTTACGGATCACCCGGGGGGCCCGAGCAGTACTTC.

This clonotype was counted between two and nine times. V gene TRBV20-1 combines with J gene TRBJ2-7; D gene unclear. V gave up 0 bases and J gave up 2 bases, with 11 bases separating them. The CDR3 is made up of 14 amino acids. Per the germline V gene, CDR1 is DFQATT and CDR2 is SNEGSKA (reference sequence). The CDR3 region has the DNA TGCAGTGCTAGAGATGGGCACCGAACCTACGAGCAGTACTTC. Translation gives CSARDGHRTYEQYF.

In its sample, this clonotype was seen a few times. V gene TRBV4-2 combines with J gene TRBJ2-7, with 7 positions matching TRBD1. With 4 bases clipped from V and 3 bases from J, the junction kept 15 bases outside the gene matches. Germline-derived CDR1 and CDR2 are LGHNA and YNFKEQ. This CDR3 spans 17 amino acids. CDR3 coding DNA: TGTGCCAGCAGCCTGCGGACAGGCAATTTCAACTACTACGAGCAGTACTTC. Translated: CASSLRTGNFNYYEQYF.

This clonotype was recorded at least ten times. This chain links TRBV6-1 with TRBJ2-6; D is possibly TRBD2 (5 bases). V dropped 6 bases and J dropped 0 bases, with 12 bases sitting between them. Germline values: CDR1 MNHNS, CDR2 SASEGT. The CDR3 sequence is 16 residues long. Here the CDR3 DNA reads TGTGCCAGCAGCTTGGACGCGGGCTCTGGGGCCAACGTCCTGACTTTC. Translated, it gives CASSLDAGSGANVLTF.

This chain connects TRBV7-9 to TRBJ2-5; 10 nucleotides align to TRBD2. Germline V gives CDR1 SEHNR, CDR2 FQNEAQ (reference sequence). This CDR3 spans 16 amino acids. J was trimmed by 5 bases and V by 5 bases; bases with no gene match: 11. CDR3 sequence reads: CASSPFLAGGYETQYF. The CDR3 bases are TGTGCCAGCAGCCCTTTTTTAGCGGGAGGTTATGAGACCCAGTACTTC.

The chain couples TRBV20-1 to TRBJ2-1, with TRBD2 matching 7 bases. This CDR3 has 15 residues. Per the germline V gene, CDR1 is DFQATT and CDR2 is SNEGSKA (reference sequence). Unmatched junction bases numbered 8, after V lost 5 bases and J lost 1 base. In nucleotides, the CDR3 is TGCAGTGCTGCCCAGCGGGGCCTTTCCTACAATGAGCAGTTCTTC. Translating it yields CSAAQRGLSYNEQFF.

Of note for this clonotype: Compared with germline, one end of the junction differs, possibly owing to a read error. This chain joins TRBV20-1 and TRBJ2-3; 9 nucleotides align to TRBD1. Looked up from germline, CDR1 is DFQATT and CDR2 is SNEGSKA (reference sequence). This CDR3 has 16 amino acids. This chain's CDR3 is CCARATQGAATDTQYF. CDR3 nucleotide sequence: TGCTGTGCTAGAGCGACACAGGGGGCCGCCACAGATACGCAGTATTTT.